Listed here are 29 T cell receptor beta chains from one sample, sequenced in a study of cytomegalovirus exposure and HLA in healthy donors. The PCR employed 60 Vbeta primers together with 13 Jbeta primers. Profiling relied on immunoSEQ multiplex PCR, and the TCRdb table lists in-frame clones only, not all of them. The repertoire holds 120,000 or so clones, with roughly 75% as singletons. The material sequenced was PBMCs. All receptors derive from a woman between 45 and 60 years old in good health and CMV-seronegative.

The chain links TRBV4-3 to TRBJ1-1; weak D call: TRBD1 (5 bases). Looked up from germline, CDR1 is LGHNA and CDR2 is YSLEER. The CDR3 is 13 amino acids. V was clipped by 0 bases and J by 8 bases, with 10 bases between them. Here the CDR3 DNA reads TGCGCCAGCAGCCAAGATCAGGGACTCGAAGCTTTCTTT. Translating it yields CASSQDQGLEAFF.

The genes are TRBV10-3 and TRBJ1-6; 9 bases line up with TRBD1. This CDR3 comprises 16 residues. J gave up 8 bases and V 0 bases, and 5 bases lay outside the gene matches. CDR1 and CDR2 (germline): ENHRY, SYGVKD. The CDR3 DNA sequence: TGTGCCATCAGTGAGTCGGACAGGGGTCAAGATTCACCCCTCCACTTT. Its protein is CAISESDRGQDSPLHF.

This chain connects TRBV28 to TRBJ2-1; 9 bases fit TRBD1. CDR3 length: 16 residues. The trim removed 6 bases at V and 10 bases at J, leaving 16 bases unmatched. Germline V gives CDR1 MDHEN, CDR2 SYDVKM. CDR3 sequence (DNA): TGTGCCAGCAGAAGTTCATATGGGACAGGGTCCCGGGAGCAGTTCTTC. This gives the protein CASRSSYGTGSREQFF.

V usage is TRBV10-3 and J usage is TRBJ2-7; D perhaps matches TRBD2 (5 bases). Between the trimmed V and J ends, which lost 7 bases and 2 bases, there was a span of 15 bases. Germline values: CDR1 ENHRY, CDR2 SYGVKD. This CDR3 has 14 amino acids. This CDR3 is CAITGTNTTYEQYF. DNA for the CDR3: TGTGCCATCACGGGAACAAATACCACCTACGAGCAGTACTTC.

Only one count was recorded for this clone. The chain links TRBV4-2 to TRBJ1-1, with D possibly TRBD1 on 5 matching bases. Deletions cut 4 bases from V and 4 bases from J, with 13 bases between. Per germline, CDR1 LGHNA and CDR2 YNFKEQ. The CDR3 runs 14 residues. CDR3 in DNA: TGTGCCAGCAGCCGGGGACTGGAGATCACTGAAGCTTTCTTT. Translating it yields CASSRGLEITEAFF.

A few counts support this clone. The chain combines TRBV28 with TRBJ2-1, with D perhaps TRBD2 (5 bases). This CDR3 comprises 13 residues. The germline V gene encodes CDR1 MDHEN and CDR2 SYDVKM. Trimming took off 6 bases at V and 10 bases at J, with 16 bases between the two ends. The chain's CDR3 is CASSPFSVAEQFF. The CDR3 nucleotides are TGTGCCAGCAGCCCGTTTAGCGTGGCGGAGCAGTTCTTC.

This chain connects TRBV7-3 to TRBJ1-2; the match to TRBD1 covers 7 bases. There are 14 residues in the CDR3. The trim removed 2 bases at V and 6 bases at J, leaving 6 bases unmatched. Germline lookup yields CDR1 SGHTA and CDR2 FQGTGA. DNA of the CDR3: TGTGCCAGCAGCTTAGGGGTCAGGGGGGATGGCTACACCTTC. This sequence encodes CASSLGVRGDGYTF.

The chain combines TRBV9 with TRBJ2-7, with 7 bases matching TRBD2. The germline gives CDR1 SGDLS, CDR2 YYNGEE. J lost 0 bases, V lost 8 bases, and 8 bases had no gene match. CDR3 length: 14 residues. The CDR3, as DNA: TGTGCCAGGGGACTACGCCGCCTCTCCTACGAGCAGTACTTC. This translates into CARGLRRLSYEQYF.

This chain links TRBV2 with TRBJ1-5; 9 bases align to TRBD1. V lost 7 bases, J lost 7 bases, and 5 bases stayed unmatched. This CDR3 has 13 residues. Germline V CDR1 and CDR2: SNHLY, FYNNEI. CDR3 loop: CASTWTGDQPQHF. The DNA of the CDR3 is TGTGCCAGCACCTGGACAGGGGACCAGCCCCAGCATTTT.

V gene TRBV18 combines with J gene TRBJ1-2, with D possibly being TRBD1 (5 bases). The V gene's germline CDR1 is KGHSH and CDR2 LQKENI. This CDR3 region has 16 residues. The V end was cut by 4 bases, the J end by 0 bases, with 15 bases between. The CDR3 spells CASSLSGDSSNYGYTF. In nucleotides, the CDR3 is TGTGCCAGCTCACTCTCAGGCGACAGTTCTAACTATGGCTACACCTTC.

The V call is TRBV4-1, the J call TRBJ1-1, with D unresolved. The CDR3 runs 15 residues. V lost 1 base and J lost 1, with 10 bases in between. CDR1 MGHRA and CDR2 YSYEKL come from the germline V gene. The CDR3 DNA reads TGCGCCAGCAGCCAAGTTGGTAAGAGGAACACTGAAGCTTTCTTT. The encoded protein is CASSQVGKRNTEAFF.

This chain uses TRBV2 with TRBJ1-1; possible D gene TRBD1, 5 bases. The CDR3 length is 14 residues. Trimming took off 0 bases at V and 11 bases at J, with 16 bases between the two ends. The germline CDR1 and CDR2 sequences are SNHLY and FYNNEI. The CDR3 sequence: CASSEALPAGRAFF. Written as DNA, the CDR3 is TGTGCCAGCAGTGAAGCGCTTCCGGCAGGGCGGGCTTTCTTT.

The V and J genes are TRBV5-4 and TRBJ2-3, with 8 bases matching TRBD2. There are 13 residues in the CDR3. Per germline, CDR1 SGHNT and CDR2 YYREEE (reference sequence). Trimming removed 6 bases from V and 2 bases from J; junction bases left unmatched: 2. The CDR3 DNA sequence: TGTGCCAGCAAGCGGGAGCCCACAGATACGCAGTATTTT. It encodes CASKREPTDTQYF.

This rearrangement joins TRBV7-2 to TRBJ2-7, with 7 bases lining up with TRBD2. The germline gives CDR1 SGHTA, CDR2 FQGNSA. The CDR3 runs to 13 residues. Trimming removed 7 bases from V and 3 bases from J; junction bases left unmatched: 6. CDR3 region: CASTAGVFYEQYF. The CDR3 region has the DNA TGTGCCAGCACGGCGGGAGTCTTCTACGAGCAGTACTTC.

The rearrangement uses TRBV11-2 and TRBJ2-1, with 7 bases that match TRBD1. Losses at the gene ends were 9 bases for V and 3 bases for J; bases not matched to a gene: 11. This CDR3 is 15 amino acids long. Germline lookup yields CDR1 SGHAT and CDR2 FQNNGV. CDR3 protein: CASTKTGVGYNEQFF. CDR3 bases: TGTGCCAGTACCAAAACAGGGGTCGGCTACAATGAGCAGTTCTTC.

This chain joins TRBV7-9 and TRBJ2-7; D might be TRBD2 (5 bases). The CDR3 extends over 18 amino acids. Germline V gene lookup returns CDR1 SEHNR and CDR2 FQNEAQ (reference sequence). The V end lost 7 bases, the J end lost 5 bases, and 30 bases lay between the germline ends. CDR3 sequence: CASKRIWGDLNTVDEQYF. The CDR3 DNA follows: TGTGCCAGCAAACGGATCTGGGGAGACCTAAACACAGTCGACGAGCAGTACTTC.

The CDR3 DNA reads TGTGCCAGCAGCTTAATGGCGGCAGTTGTCAATGAGCAGTTCTTC. It yields the protein CASSLMAAVVNEQFF. The chain joins TRBV7-3 to TRBJ2-1; no definite D call. Germline CDR1 and CDR2: SGHTA and FQGTGA. The CDR3 consists of 15 residues. V was clipped by 1 base and J by 6 bases, with 13 bases between them.

The chain combines TRBV7-9 with TRBJ2-7; D possibly corresponds to TRBD2 (7 bases). V dropped 1 base and J dropped 2 bases, with 9 bases sitting between them. This CDR3 has 14 amino acids. The germline CDR1 and CDR2 sequences are SEHNR and FQNEAQ (reference sequence). This chain's CDR3 is CASSLEGGPYEQYF. The CDR3, as DNA: TGTGCCAGCAGCTTAGAGGGGGGGCCCTACGAGCAGTACTTC.

In this sample, this clone turned up once. The chain joins TRBV29-1 to TRBJ2-2; D is unclear. Germline CDR1 SQVTM, CDR2 ANQGSEA. Trimming cost V 4 bases and J 6 bases, with 6 bases left between them. The CDR3 has 11 amino acids. The CDR3: CSVVRAGELFF. The CDR3 DNA is TGCAGCGTTGTTCGAGCCGGGGAGCTGTTTTTT.

This chain links TRBV6-7 with TRBJ2-1, with 9 bases identical to TRBD1. TRBV6-7 is labeled an ORF, and its function is uncertain. With V trimmed by 1 base and J by 2 bases, 9 bases remained unmatched. The CDR3 totals 18 residues. The CDR3 protein is CASSYLCKGQGTYNEQFF. In nucleotides, the CDR3 is TGTGCCAGCAGTTACTTGTGCAAGGGACAGGGCACCTACAATGAGCAGTTCTTC.

This chain joins TRBV6-1 and TRBJ1-2; possibly TRBD1 for D (6 bases). There are 15 residues in the CDR3. CDR1 and CDR2 (germline): MNHNS, SASEGT. The ends were cut back, 0 bases at V and 8 bases at J, with 16 bases in the middle. The CDR3 DNA sequence: TGTGCCAGCAGTGAAGCGCGGGGGGCTGTGGACGGCTACACCTTC. This translates into CASSEARGAVDGYTF.

The chain recombines TRBV4-3 with TRBJ2-7, with 7 positions matching TRBD1. In germline, CDR1 is LGHNA, CDR2 YSLEER. V lost 4 bases to trimming and J lost 2 bases; unmatched junction nucleotides: 8. The CDR3 is made up of 15 amino acids. The CDR3 DNA reads TGCGCCAGCAGCCTCTATGTAACAGGGGCCTACGAGCAGTACTTC. It encodes CASSLYVTGAYEQYF.

The chain has TRBV5-5 and TRBJ2-3; D is unresolved. V was shortened by 7 bases and J by 1 base, with 10 bases between the two germline ends. The CDR3 totals 13 residues. The V gene's germline CDR1 is SGHKS and CDR2 YYEKEE (reference sequence). This chain's CDR3 is CASFPPGTDTQYF. CDR3 sequence (DNA): TGTGCCAGCTTTCCCCCCGGCACAGATACGCAGTATTTT. Variable domain in full (rest from reference TRBV5-5 and TRBJ2-3): DAGVTQSPTHLIKTRGQQVTLRCSPISGHKSVSWYQQVLGQGPQFIFQYYEKEERGRGNFPDRFSARQFPNYSSELNVNALLLGDSALYLCASFPPGTDTQYFGPGTRLTVL.

Concerning this clone: One junction end disagrees with the germline gene, perhaps due to a read error. The chain has TRBV7-9 and TRBJ1-2, with D maybe TRBD1 (5 bases). Germline CDR1 reads SEHNR; CDR2 reads FQNEAQ (reference sequence). This CDR3 has 14 residues. DNA of the CDR3: TGTTCCAGCAGCTTAGACTCTGTCAGGGATGGCTACACCTTC. This translates into CSSSLDSVRDGYTF.

V gene TRBV4-3 combines with J gene TRBJ2-3, with D possibly matching TRBD2 (5 bases). Trimming took 1 base from V and 6 from J, leaving 14 bases between them. CDR1 is LGHNA, CDR2 YSLEER, per germline. CDR3 length equals 15 residues. Here the CDR3 reads CASSQVELVTDTQYF. In nucleotides, the CDR3 is TGCGCCAGCAGCCAAGTGGAACTAGTAACGGATACGCAGTATTTT.

The chain couples TRBV6-1 to TRBJ2-7; tentatively, D is TRBD1 (7 bases). The V and J ends lost 4 bases and 1 base respectively, with 14 bases between them. CDR3 size: 15 residues. Germline loops: CDR1 MNHNS, CDR2 SASEGT. DNA of the CDR3: TGTGCCAGCAGTGGAGGGGCAGGGGGGTCCTACGAGCAGTACTTC. Amino acids: CASSGGAGGSYEQYF.

The V call is TRBV27, the J call TRBJ1-2; tentative D call: TRBD1 (5 bases). Germline V lookup: CDR1 MNHEY, CDR2 SMNVEV (reference sequence). Between the trimmed V and J ends, which lost 6 bases and 4 bases, there was a span of 18 bases. The CDR3 has 15 residues. CDR3 coding DNA: TGTGCCAGCAGCCCCATTCGGGGGTCGGGCTATGGCTACACCTTC. Its protein product is CASSPIRGSGYGYTF.

Of note for this clone: This same CDR3 is encoded by further DNA sequences in the sample. This sequence joins TRBV10-3 and TRBJ2-7; D unclear. Per germline, CDR1 ENHRY and CDR2 SYGVKD. CDR3 length equals 12 residues. V dropped 6 bases and J dropped 3 bases, with 9 bases sitting between them. CDR3 in amino acids: CAISPNSYEQYF. DNA for the CDR3: TGTGCCATCAGCCCAAATAGCTACGAGCAGTACTTC.

The V and J genes are TRBV27 and TRBJ1-6, with 7 nucleotides matching TRBD1. CDR3 length equals 17 residues. V gave up 2 bases and J gave up 0 bases; unmatched junction bases: 4. CDR1 is MNHEY and CDR2 is SMNVEV in the germline V gene (reference sequence). For the CDR3, the DNA is TGTGCCAGCAGTTTAAGGGGACAGAGCTCCTATAATTCACCCCTCCACTTT. Translating gives CASSLRGQSSYNSPLHF.